This TCR beta chain was identified during a study of cytomegalovirus exposure and HLA in healthy donors. Broader study findings: A later analysis showed HLA-associated TCR beta chains outstripping equally common others in clonal expansion. Beyond CMV serostatus, there was no information to go on about immune exposure. Sequencing probably produced one cluster of sequence variants that were highly shared.

The PCR was carried out with 60 Vbeta primers and 13 Jbeta primers. Assay used: immunoSEQ multiplex PCR; TCRdb lists only in-frame clones, some missing. The sample has over 100,000 clones. Concerning this clone: Its antigen is undetermined.

Sequencing was performed on PBMCs. This clonotype originated in a woman aged 40 to 50 in good health and CMV-seropositive.

The CDR3 sequence is CATSRDPSYEQYF. The DNA of the CDR3 is TGTGCCACCAGCAGAGATCCTAGCTACGAGCAGTACTTC. This chain joins TRBV15 and TRBJ2-7; D gene uncertain. The CDR3 sequence is 13 residues long. The V end lost 0 bases, the J end lost 3 bases, and 6 bases lay between the germline ends. In germline, CDR1 is LNHNV, CDR2 YYDKDF (reference sequence).